A single sample gave rise to the 14 T cell receptor beta chains below, sequenced in a study of identical twins. TCRdb re-called the 5' RACE reads through MiXCR, storing one row per CDR3 protein. In the table there are a few hundred thousand distinct CDR3 sequences, around a tenth of which are singletons. These records were also assigned to another study, of yellow fever vaccine responses in identical twins.

The material sequenced was PBMCs. The receptors originated from a woman aged 18-29 years in good health.

With respect to this clonotype: A clone one base away is much larger, so this may be a read error. The chain recombines TRBV11-2 with TRBJ2-7; unclear D gene. Trimming took off 0 bases at V and 5 bases at J, with 2 bases between the two ends. The CDR3 totals 11 residues. Per germline, CDR1 SGHAT and CDR2 FQNNGV. Here the CDR3 reads CASSLDDEQYF. In DNA form, the CDR3 reads TGTGCCAGCAGCTTAGACGACGAGCAGTACTTC.

This clonotype was observed many times. The genes are TRBV7-9 and TRBJ2-1; D call uncertain. V was trimmed by 3 bases and J by 0 bases, leaving 15 bases between them. Germline values: CDR1 SEHNR, CDR2 FQNEAQ (reference sequence). This CDR3 has 17 amino acids. CDR3 protein: CASSFLVTVPSYNEQFF. CDR3 DNA: TGTGCCAGCAGCTTTTTAGTAACAGTCCCCTCCTACAATGAGCAGTTCTTC.

The chain carries TRBV20-1 and TRBJ1-2, with 10 bases identical to TRBD1. CDR1 and CDR2 from the germline V gene are DFQATT and SNEGSKA (reference sequence). This CDR3 is built from 14 residues. After removal of 5 bases from V and 0 bases from J, the junction contained 3 bases not matched to a gene. The CDR3 DNA sequence: TGCAGTGCTTTTGGGACAGGGGCTAACTATGGCTACACCTTC. Its translation is CSAFGTGANYGYTF.

In this sample, this clonotype turned up many times. The chain has TRBV3-1 and TRBJ2-3; 8 bases fit TRBD2. Germline trimming cut 5 bases from V and 1 base from J; bases unmatched to any gene: 8. The CDR3 totals 16 residues. Germline CDR1 LGHDT, CDR2 YNNKEL (reference sequence). As DNA, the CDR3 is TGTGCCAGCAGCGAACGGGGGGGCCCTGGCACAGATACGCAGTATTTT. It specifies CASSERGGPGTDTQYF.

This clonotype was seen a few times. Here the CDR3 reads CASSGGANVLTF. The DNA of the CDR3 is TGCGCCAGCAGCGGAGGGGCCAACGTCCTGACTTTC. The chain employs TRBV5-1 and TRBJ2-6; no clear D. Trimming took off 4 bases at V and 4 bases at J, with 3 bases between the two ends. The CDR3 length is 12 residues. CDR1 is SGHRS and CDR2 is YFSETQ in the germline V gene.

This clonotype was seen ten or more times. The chain uses TRBV7-2 and TRBJ2-7; TRBD1 matches at 9 bases. V was pared by 7 bases and J by 0 bases, with 4 bases of the junction left unmatched. The CDR3 runs to 14 residues. Germline CDR1 SGHTA, CDR2 FQGNSA. The CDR3 loop reads CASTRDRASYEQYF. In DNA form, the CDR3 reads TGTGCCAGCACCCGGGACAGGGCCTCCTACGAGCAGTACTTC.

This clonotype showed up many times. The J gene is TRBJ1-4, the V gene TRBV25-1, with D maybe TRBD1 (5 bases). CDR3 length: 15 amino acids. CDR1 and CDR2 from the germline V gene are MGHDK and SYGVNS. The ends were cut back, 2 bases at V and 0 bases at J, with 7 bases in the middle. Here the CDR3 reads CASSEQGTTNEKLFF. CDR3 coding DNA: TGTGCCAGCAGTGAACAGGGAACAACTAATGAAAAACTGTTTTTT.

V gene TRBV7-9 combines with J gene TRBJ2-7, with TRBD2 matching over 7 bases. The CDR3 spans 15 residues. Germline V gene sequence: CDR1 SEHNR, CDR2 FQNEAQ (reference sequence). The V segment lost 2 bases and the J segment 5 bases; nucleotides outside the gene matches: 9. The CDR3 DNA follows: TGTGCCAGCAGCTTATGGGGAGGGCCCTCAGACGAGCAGTACTTC. This sequence encodes CASSLWGGPSDEQYF. The full variable domain, completed using reference TRBV7-9 and TRBJ2-7, is DTGVSQNPRHKITKRGQNVTFRCDPISEHNRLYWYRQTLGQGPEFLTYFQNEAQLEKSRLLSDRFSAERPKGSFSTLEIQRTEQGDSAMYLCASSLWGGPSDEQYFGPGTRLTVT.

In its sample, this clonotype was seen many times. This sequence joins TRBV20-1 and TRBJ2-3; the D is unclear. The CDR3 runs to 12 residues. With 6 bases removed from V and 4 bases from J, the gap between germline ends came to 11 bases. Germline-derived CDR1 and CDR2 are DFQATT and SNEGSKA (reference sequence). The CDR3 coding sequence is TGCAGTGCAAGGGCCGCGCCAGATACGCAGTATTTT. As protein: CSARAAPDTQYF.

This clonotype was observed a few times. The gene calls are TRBV11-2 and TRBJ2-7; D may be TRBD1 (5 bases). V dropped 0 bases and J dropped 6 bases, with 18 bases sitting between them. This CDR3 region has 16 residues. Germline values: CDR1 SGHAT, CDR2 FQNNGV. CDR3: CASSLDVGALGSEQYF. DNA for the CDR3: TGTGCCAGCAGCTTAGATGTAGGGGCGCTGGGATCCGAGCAGTACTTC. The whole variable domain, filled in from reference TRBV11-2 and TRBJ2-7, reads EAGVAQSPRYKIIEKRQSVAFWCNPISGHATLYWYQQILGQGPKLLIQFQNNGVVDDSQLPKDRFSAERLKGVDSTLKIQPAKLEDSAVYLCASSLDVGALGSEQYFGPGTRLTVT.

Only a few counts were recorded for this clonotype. CDR3 sequence (DNA): TGCGCCAGCAGCCATGACCCCACCGGGGAGCTGTTTTTT. The encoded protein is CASSHDPTGELFF. The chain is built from TRBV5-1 and TRBJ2-2; D uncertain. Germline loops: CDR1 SGHRS, CDR2 YFSETQ. V was shortened by 4 bases and J by 4 bases, with 8 bases between the two germline ends. This CDR3 has 13 residues. The variable domain in full, with the rest retrieved from reference TRBV5-1 and TRBJ2-2, is KAGVTQTPRYLIKTRGQQVTLSCSPISGHRSVSWYQQTPGQGLQFLFEYFSETQRNKGNFPGRFSGRQFSNSRSEMNVSTLELGDSALYLCASSHDPTGELFFGEGSRLTVL.

This clonotype was seen only a few times. CDR3 residues: CASSDFIQQGSKLFF. CDR3 DNA: TGTGCCAGCAGTGACTTCATACAACAGGGCTCTAAACTGTTTTTT. The V call is TRBV27, the J call TRBJ1-4; TRBD1 is a possible D gene (6 bases). V shed 5 bases and J shed 11 bases, with 21 bases lying between them. Germline V gives CDR1 MNHEY, CDR2 SMNVEV (reference sequence). This CDR3 is built from 15 residues.

This clonotype was counted many times. The V gene is TRBV20-1, the J gene TRBJ2-1; D is unresolved. The CDR3 contains 13 residues. CDR1 DFQATT and CDR2 SNEGSKA come from the germline V gene (reference sequence). Trimming stripped 5 bases from V and 5 bases from J, with 13 bases between. CDR3 coding DNA: TGCAGTGCTTCTCCACCTCCTGACAATGAGCAGTTCTTC. Translated, it gives CSASPPPDNEQFF.

The chain joins TRBV6-1 to TRBJ1-5, with 7 bases matching TRBD1. Germline CDR1 MNHNS, CDR2 SASEGT. CDR3 length: 16 residues. The trim removed 7 bases at V and 1 base at J, leaving 10 bases unmatched. CDR3 amino acids: CASNDRVGGSNQPQHF. CDR3 coding DNA: TGTGCCAGCAATGACAGGGTTGGAGGGAGCAATCAGCCCCAGCATTTT.